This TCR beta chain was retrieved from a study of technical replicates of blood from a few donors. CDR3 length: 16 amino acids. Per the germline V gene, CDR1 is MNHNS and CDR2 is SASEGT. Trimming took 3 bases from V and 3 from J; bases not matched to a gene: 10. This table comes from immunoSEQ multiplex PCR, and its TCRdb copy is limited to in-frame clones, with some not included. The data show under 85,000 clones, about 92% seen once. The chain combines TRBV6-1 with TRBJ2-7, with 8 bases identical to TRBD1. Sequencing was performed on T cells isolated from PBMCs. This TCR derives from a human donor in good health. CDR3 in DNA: TGTGCCAGCAGTGAGCGCACAGGGGGACTTATCTACGAGCAGTACTTC. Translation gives CASSERTGGLIYEQYF.